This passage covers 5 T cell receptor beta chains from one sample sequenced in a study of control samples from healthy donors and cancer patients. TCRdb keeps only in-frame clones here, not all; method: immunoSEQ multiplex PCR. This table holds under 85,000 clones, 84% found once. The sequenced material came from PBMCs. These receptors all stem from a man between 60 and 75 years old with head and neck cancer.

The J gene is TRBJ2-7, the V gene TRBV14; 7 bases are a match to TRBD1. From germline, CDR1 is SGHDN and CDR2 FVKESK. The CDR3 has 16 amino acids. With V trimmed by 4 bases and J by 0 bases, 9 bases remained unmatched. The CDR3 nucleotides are TGTGCCAGCAGCCCGACTCCGGGACAGAACTCCTACGAGCAGTACTTC. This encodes CASSPTPGQNSYEQYF.

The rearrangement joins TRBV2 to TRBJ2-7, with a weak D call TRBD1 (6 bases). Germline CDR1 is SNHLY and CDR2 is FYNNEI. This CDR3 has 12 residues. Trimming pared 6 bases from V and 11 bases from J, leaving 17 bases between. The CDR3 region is CASRSNRAAEYF. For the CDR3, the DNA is TGTGCCAGCAGATCAAACAGGGCCGCGGAGTACTTC.

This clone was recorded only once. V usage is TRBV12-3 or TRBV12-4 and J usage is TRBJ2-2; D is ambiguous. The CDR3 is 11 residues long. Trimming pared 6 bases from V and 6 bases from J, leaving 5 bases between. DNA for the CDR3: TGTGCCAGCAGCTCCCCCGGGGAGCTGTTTTTT. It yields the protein CASSSPGELFF.

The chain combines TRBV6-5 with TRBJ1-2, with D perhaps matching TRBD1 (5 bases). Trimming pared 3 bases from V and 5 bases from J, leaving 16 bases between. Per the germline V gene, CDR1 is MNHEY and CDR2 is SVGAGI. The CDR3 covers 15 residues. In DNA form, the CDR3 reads TGTGCCAGCAGTTATGCCCTACTGGGGGGATATGGCTACACCTTC. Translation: CASSYALLGGYGYTF.

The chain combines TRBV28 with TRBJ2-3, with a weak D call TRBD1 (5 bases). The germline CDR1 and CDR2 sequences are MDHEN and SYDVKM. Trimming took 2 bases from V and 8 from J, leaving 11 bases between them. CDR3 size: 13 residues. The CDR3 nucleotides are TGTGCCAGCAGTTTAGCGCTGCAGGGTACGCAGTATTTT. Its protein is CASSLALQGTQYF.